These 29 T cell receptor beta chains were sequenced from one sample in a study of cytomegalovirus exposure and HLA in healthy donors. The PCR had 60 Vbeta and 13 Jbeta primers. Clones were sequenced by immunoSEQ multiplex PCR, and TCRdb holds only the in-frame ones, with some missing. Counted here are about 170,000 clones, roughly 85% occurring once; the ten biggest clones make up 1%. The sample consisted of PBMCs. The receptors were gathered from a boy aged 2-9 years in good health and CMV-seronegative.

V is TRBV11-2 and J is TRBJ2-7; D gene uncertain. Germline CDR1 SGHAT, CDR2 FQNNGV. Trimming pared 1 base from V and 5 bases from J, leaving 9 bases between. The CDR3 length is 13 residues. The CDR3 nucleotides are TGTGCCAGCAGCTTAGTAGCAAGAAACGAGCAGTACTTC. It translates to CASSLVARNEQYF. Full variable domain (rest looked up from reference TRBV11-2 and TRBJ2-7): EAGVAQSPRYKIIEKRQSVAFWCNPISGHATLYWYQQILGQGPKLLIQFQNNGVVDDSQLPKDRFSAERLKGVDSTLKIQPAKLEDSAVYLCASSLVARNEQYFGPGTRLTVT.

This clone has only one observation. V gene TRBV5-1 combines with J gene TRBJ2-1, with D maybe TRBD2 (5 bases). V was clipped by 1 base and J by 8 bases, with 13 bases between them. The CDR3 is 14 residues long. Looked up from germline, CDR1 is SGHRS and CDR2 is YFSETQ. CDR3 nucleotides: TGCGCCAGCAGCTTGATAACTAGTTCAGATGAGCAGTTCTTC. Encoded protein: CASSLITSSDEQFF.

This clone occurred a few times. The chain carries TRBV9 and TRBJ2-1; 9 nucleotides match TRBD2. V was pared by 4 bases and J by 8 bases, with 10 bases of the junction left unmatched. The CDR3 loop spans 15 amino acids. Germline V lookup: CDR1 SGDLS, CDR2 YYNGEE. The CDR3 DNA sequence: TGTGCCAGCAGCCCCGGACTAGCGCCTGGGGATGAGCAGTTCTTC. Its translation is CASSPGLAPGDEQFF.

This chain joins TRBV4-1 and TRBJ1-5; D is unclear. CDR1 and CDR2 (germline): MGHRA, YSYEKL. This CDR3 has 13 residues. Deletions cut 2 bases from V and 5 bases from J, with 7 bases between. In DNA, the CDR3 is TGCGCCAGCAGCCAACGTATCGATCAGCCCCAGCATTTT. Translation gives CASSQRIDQPQHF.

The chain joins TRBV30 to TRBJ1-1; 10 nucleotides match TRBD1. The CDR3 spans 14 residues. The germline gives CDR1 GTSNPN, CDR2 SVGIG (reference sequence). V lost 2 bases and J lost 5; bases outside the gene matches: 5. The CDR3 reads CAWSRTGGRTEAFF. CDR3 in DNA: TGTGCCTGGAGTAGGACAGGGGGGAGGACTGAAGCTTTCTTT.

This chain uses TRBV5-4 with TRBJ1-2; 7 bases are a match to TRBD1. The CDR3 contains 15 residues. The trim removed 1 base at V and 7 bases at J, leaving 10 bases unmatched. In germline, CDR1 is SGHNT, CDR2 YYREEE (reference sequence). DNA of the CDR3: TGTGCCAGCAGCTTGAAAAAGGGGGCGGCTGGTGGCTACACCTTC. The encoded protein is CASSLKKGAAGGYTF.

This clone appeared a single time. This chain uses TRBV28 with TRBJ1-2; D might be TRBD1 (6 bases). This CDR3 is 14 amino acids long. The V gene lost 6 bases and the J gene lost 3 bases, with 14 bases spanning the gap. The V gene's germline CDR1 is MDHEN and CDR2 SYDVKM. This chain's CDR3 is CASRAQGKDYGYTF. The CDR3 nucleotides are TGTGCCAGCAGGGCACAGGGAAAAGACTATGGCTACACCTTC.

This sequence joins TRBV6-1 and TRBJ2-5; 11 nucleotides match TRBD2. The CDR3 is 13 amino acids. The trim removed 2 bases at V and 8 bases at J, leaving 1 base unmatched. Per germline, CDR1 MNHNS and CDR2 SASEGT. CDR3 residues: CASSELAGGTQYF. CDR3 coding DNA: TGTGCCAGCAGTGAACTAGCGGGGGGCACCCAGTACTTC.

The V gene is TRBV2, the J gene TRBJ1-5, with a tentative D call TRBD1 (6 bases). CDR3 length: 15 amino acids. The germline V and J ends were trimmed by 4 bases and 2 bases, with 12 bases remaining between them. The germline CDR1 and CDR2 sequences are SNHLY and FYNNEI. The CDR3 protein is CASSGPGVRNQPQHF. CDR3 bases: TGTGCCAGCAGTGGGCCAGGGGTCCGCAATCAGCCCCAGCATTTT.

This clone was counted between two and nine times. V and J are TRBV27 and TRBJ1-2; 7 positions match TRBD1. The germline gives CDR1 MNHEY, CDR2 SMNVEV (reference sequence). The CDR3 length is 13 residues. With 4 bases clipped from V and 4 bases from J, the junction kept 3 bases outside the gene matches. The CDR3 region has the DNA TGTGCCAGCAGTTCGGGACAGATCTATGGCTACACCTTC. The encoded protein is CASSSGQIYGYTF.

V and J are TRBV30 and TRBJ1-1, with D perhaps TRBD1 (6 bases). The germline CDR1 and CDR2 sequences are GTSNPN and SVGIG (reference sequence). CDR3 size: 18 residues. Trimming removed 1 base from V and 0 bases from J, with 21 bases in between. The DNA of the CDR3 is TGTGCCTGGAGTGATGAACAGGGCTCCCTTTTCGTGAACACTGAAGCTTTCTTT. The encoded protein is CAWSDEQGSLFVNTEAFF. Combining the CDR3 with reference TRBV30 and TRBJ1-1 gives the whole variable domain SQTIHQWPATLVQPVGSPLSLECTVEGTSNPNLYWYRQAAGRGLQLLFYSVGIGQISSEVPQNLSASRPQDRQFILSSKKLLLSDSGFYLCAWSDEQGSLFVNTEAFFGQGTRLTVV.

V gene TRBV5-1 combines with J gene TRBJ2-7, with 8 positions matching TRBD1. The germline V gene encodes CDR1 SGHRS and CDR2 YFSETQ. The length of the CDR3 is 14 residues. Unmatched junction bases numbered 5, after V lost 0 bases and J lost 6 bases. CDR3 amino acids: CASSLGQGMGEQYF. In DNA form, the CDR3 reads TGCGCCAGCAGCTTGGGACAGGGGATGGGCGAGCAGTACTTC.

This chain connects TRBV18 to TRBJ1-2, with no clear D. This CDR3 contains 15 residues. V lost 1 base to trimming and J lost 0 bases, with 9 bases between them. From germline, CDR1 is KGHSH and CDR2 LQKENI. This CDR3 is CASSPLYSPNYGYTF. The DNA of the CDR3 is TGTGCCAGCTCACCACTCTACAGCCCTAACTATGGCTACACCTTC.

This clone is a singleton in its sample. CDR3 region: CASSQASGAGGLDTQYF. The CDR3, as DNA: TGTGCCAGCAGCCAAGCCTCGGGGGCGGGGGGATTAGATACGCAGTATTTT. The rearrangement links TRBV4-2 to TRBJ2-3, with 8 bases fitting TRBD2. In germline, CDR1 is LGHNA, CDR2 YNFKEQ. Trimming cost V 1 base and J 5 bases; bases outside gene matches: 11. This CDR3 has 17 residues.

Concerning this clone itself: One end of the junction fails to match germline, which may point to a read error. The chain employs TRBV7-9 and TRBJ1-1; D is perhaps TRBD1 (5 bases). CDR3 length: 13 residues. Germline loops: CDR1 SEHNR, CDR2 FQNEAQ (reference sequence). CDR3 in amino acids: CSSSLPGGTEAFF. CDR3 in DNA: TGTTCCAGCAGCCTGCCGGGGGGGACTGAAGCTTTCTTT.

This chain links TRBV2 with TRBJ2-7; D is possibly TRBD2 (5 bases). Germline CDR1 is SNHLY and CDR2 is FYNNEI. The CDR3 has 13 residues. V shed 6 bases and J shed 0 bases, with 9 bases lying between them. CDR3 protein: CASRDSNSYEQYV. The CDR3 DNA reads as TGTGCCAGCAGGGACTCCAACTCCTACGAGCAGTACGTC.

This chain connects TRBV11-3 to TRBJ2-3, with D possibly being TRBD2 (5 bases). This CDR3 spans 13 amino acids. V was cut by 2 bases and J by 5 bases, with 8 bases left in between. CDR1 is SGHNT and CDR2 is YENEEA in the germline V gene. CDR3 in DNA: TGTGCCAGCAGCTTACTTCGGGGAGATACGCAGTATTTT. It yields the protein CASSLLRGDTQYF.

The chain links TRBV15 to TRBJ2-1, with D perhaps matching TRBD2 (5 bases). Germline assignment: CDR1 LNHNV and CDR2 YYDKDF (reference sequence). Between the trimmed V and J ends, which lost 0 bases and 0 bases, there was a span of 12 bases. This CDR3 comprises 17 residues. CDR3 sequence reads: CATSRDYGVSSYNEQFF. For the CDR3, the DNA is TGTGCCACCAGCAGAGATTACGGGGTTAGCTCCTACAATGAGCAGTTCTTC.

V and J are TRBV5-5 and TRBJ1-4; the D gene is possibly TRBD1 (6 bases). The length of the CDR3 is 14 residues. Trimming shortened V by 1 base and J by 4 bases, and 8 bases separated the two germline ends. CDR1 is SGHKS, CDR2 YYEKEE, per germline (reference sequence). The CDR3 sequence: CASSLTGINEKLFF. CDR3 DNA sequence: TGTGCCAGCAGCTTGACAGGGATTAATGAAAAACTGTTTTTT.

The chain carries TRBV4-2 and TRBJ1-2; D not certain. The CDR3 loop spans 19 amino acids. The V gene's germline CDR1 is LGHNA and CDR2 YNFKEQ. Trimming shortened V by 1 base and J by 2 bases, and 23 bases separated the two germline ends. The CDR3 nucleotides read TGTGCCAGCAGCCAAGGGTTGGAACAGCGAGGGCGGGCCAACTATGGCTACACCTTC. Translation: CASSQGLEQRGRANYGYTF.

This rearrangement joins TRBV4-2 to TRBJ1-5; 12 nucleotides agree with TRBD1. This CDR3 region has 17 residues. Germline V CDR1 and CDR2: LGHNA, YNFKEQ. V was clipped by 3 bases and J by 7 bases; unmatched bases: 10. CDR3 region: CASSHLGTGGWRQPQHF. In nucleotides, the CDR3 is TGTGCCAGCAGCCACCTCGGGACAGGGGGCTGGCGGCAGCCCCAGCATTTT.

The J gene is TRBJ1-1, the V gene TRBV30; perhaps TRBD1 as D (6 bases). Germline V gene lookup returns CDR1 GTSNPN and CDR2 SVGIG (reference sequence). V lost 3 bases to trimming and J lost 6 bases, with 17 bases between them. This CDR3 comprises 14 residues. The CDR3 spells CAWSPRGGRAEAFF. CDR3 bases: TGTGCCTGGAGCCCACGGGGGGGCCGGGCTGAAGCTTTCTTT.

V gene TRBV5-6 combines with J gene TRBJ1-1; 7 bases fit TRBD1. The length of the CDR3 is 13 residues. Germline CDR1 reads SGHDT; CDR2 reads YYEEEE. J gave up 4 bases and V 4 bases, and 4 bases lay outside the gene matches. CDR3 region: CASSEWDSTEAFF. CDR3 DNA: TGTGCCAGCAGCGAGTGGGACAGCACTGAAGCTTTCTTT.

The rearrangement joins TRBV7-9 to TRBJ2-6; D gene uncertain. The germline V gene has CDR1 SEHNR and CDR2 FQNEAQ (reference sequence). The CDR3 has 17 residues. V lost 2 bases and J lost 0, with 11 bases in between. The CDR3: CASSLRGRLSGANVLTF. For the CDR3, the DNA is TGTGCCAGCAGCTTAAGAGGCAGACTCTCTGGGGCCAACGTCCTGACTTTC.

The chain links TRBV28 to TRBJ2-2, with D tentatively TRBD2 (6 bases). V was shortened by 2 bases and J by 3 bases, with 7 bases between the two germline ends. Germline values: CDR1 MDHEN, CDR2 SYDVKM. CDR3 length: 14 residues. The CDR3 sequence is CASSLLAYTGELFF. The DNA of the CDR3 is TGTGCCAGCAGTTTACTAGCGTACACCGGGGAGCTGTTTTTT.

V is TRBV28 and J is TRBJ1-1, with 7 positions matching TRBD1. V was clipped by 5 bases and J by 0 bases; unmatched bases: 12. Germline CDR1 and CDR2: MDHEN and SYDVKM. The CDR3 extends over 17 amino acids. CDR3: CASSNRDRSDLNTEAFF. The CDR3 nucleotides are TGTGCCAGCAGTAACCGGGACAGAAGCGACTTGAACACTGAAGCTTTCTTT.

This chain links TRBV13 with TRBJ2-5; TRBD2 agrees at 8 bases. The DNA end is more similar to TRBJ2-7, so the J call may be wrong. This CDR3 is 14 amino acids long. The germline V gene encodes CDR1 PRHDT and CDR2 FYEKMQ (reference sequence). The CDR3 here is CASRLSGASYEQYF. The CDR3 DNA reads as TGTGCCAGCAGACTTAGCGGGGCATCCTACGAGCAGTACTTC.

The chain recombines TRBV4-1 with TRBJ2-5, with 8 bases aligning to TRBD1. Trimming at V came to 5 bases and at J to 1 base, leaving 9 bases not matched to a gene. Germline V gives CDR1 MGHRA, CDR2 YSYEKL. The CDR3 covers 16 residues. In DNA, the CDR3 is TGCGCCAGCAGCACCGCGGACAGGGCCCGCCAAGAGACCCAGTACTTC. It encodes CASSTADRARQETQYF.

The gene calls are TRBV19 and TRBJ2-2; weak D call: TRBD2 (7 bases). The germline gives CDR1 LNHDA, CDR2 SQIVND (reference sequence). Trimming shortened V by 8 bases and J by 7 bases, and 17 bases separated the two germline ends. CDR3 length: 14 amino acids. CDR3 sequence (DNA): TGTGCCAGTGGATGGGGGGGCCGGGGCGGGGAGCTGTTTTTT. It specifies CASGWGGRGGELFF.